These T cell receptor beta chains were read from a single sample in a study of blood T cells in healthy people across ages. TCRdb called the 5' RACE reads again in MiXCR, with one record for every CDR3 protein. The table records roughly 700,000 distinct CDR3 sequences, 49% of them present only once. The sequencing input was blood. Receptors originate from a woman aged 55-69 years in good health. Each CDR3 is given with its conserved first and last residue. Fields, in order: V gene, D gene, CDR3 protein. The D gene is left open where the match is weak.

V: TRBV4-2
D: NA
CDR3: CASSPSWGQETQYF

V: TRBV5-6
D: NA
CDR3: CANSLGGSTGSDEQFF

V: TRBV24-1
D: NA
CDR3: CATSDWVTQFF

V: TRBV7-9
D: NA
CDR3: CASSPQGLNKNIQYF

V: TRBV27
D: NA
CDR3: CASRPSPGTLRNEQFF

V: TRBV6-1
D: TRBD1
CDR3: CASSVSGTGAGDTQYF

V: TRBV29-1
D: NA
CDR3: CSVGLVRETQYF

V: TRBV5-6
D: NA
CDR3: CASRLRVAYGYTF

V: TRBV27
D: NA
CDR3: CASSSSDNSPLHF

V: TRBV20-1
D: NA
CDR3: CSARDAGNNSPLHF

V: TRBV12-3/TRBV12-4
D: TRBD1
CDR3: CASSISGTVQPQHF

V: TRBV20-1
D: NA
CDR3: CSASTTGSERGHGYTF

V: TRBV4-3
D: NA
CDR3: CASSQDPGAETQYF

V: TRBV7-2
D: NA
CDR3: CASSPTIGVYAETQYF

V: TRBV7-2
D: TRBD2
CDR3: CASSSIPGLAGITGELFF

V: TRBV7-8
D: NA
CDR3: CASTQFTSSYNEQFF

V: TRBV29-1
D: NA
CDR3: CSVDGGRDTQYF

V: TRBV6-5
D: TRBD2
CDR3: CASSYSSGRGQETQYF

V: TRBV12-3/TRBV12-4
D: TRBD1
CDR3: CASNLRGTAMFF

V: TRBV6-6
D: TRBD2
CDR3: CASSHSGTHTDTQYF

V: TRBV7-3
D: NA
CDR3: CASSRRGDTEAFF

V: TRBV7-9
D: NA
CDR3: CASTREAFSGGYTF

V: TRBV5-6
D: TRBD2
CDR3: CASSSGTKNTGELFF

V: TRBV11-1
D: NA
CDR3: CASRPKAGLGYNEQFF

V: TRBV4-2
D: NA
CDR3: CASSQGGAQAGQYF

V: TRBV5-1
D: NA
CDR3: CASSPGQLQYF

V: TRBV4-3
D: NA
CDR3: CASSQDILGLSYEQYF

V: TRBV5-6
D: TRBD2
CDR3: CASSLTLSGTQYF

V: TRBV7-2
D: NA
CDR3: CASSLNPTDTQYF